What follows are 22 T cell receptor beta chains derived from one specimen sequenced in a study of identifying expanded T cells in peripheral blood. Generated by immunoSEQ multiplex PCR, the TCRdb table keeps only in-frame clones and is missing some. Of 75,000 to 100,000 clones in the sample, about 89% were seen once. The specimen sequenced was blood. All receptors come from a person aged 18 to 70 in good health.

This sequence joins TRBV5-4 and TRBJ2-1; no clear D gene. Trimming removed 0 bases at V and 16 bases at J, with 8 bases between. The germline V gene has CDR1 SGHNT and CDR2 YYREEE (reference sequence). This CDR3 contains 10 residues. The CDR3 coding sequence is TGTGCCAGCAGCTTGGGTATTCATTTCTTC. Protein sequence: CASSLGIHFF. Using reference TRBV5-4 and TRBJ2-1 for the parts outside the CDR3, the full variable domain is ETGVTQSPTHLIKTRGQQVTLRCSSQSGHNTVSWYQQALGQGPQFIFQYYREEENGRGNFPPRFSGLQFPNYSSELNVNALELDDSALYLCASSLGIHFFGPGTRLTVL.

The chain recombines TRBV18 with TRBJ1-5; no reliable D call. The ends were cut back, 6 bases at V and 6 bases at J, with 9 bases in the middle. Germline values: CDR1 KGHSH, CDR2 LQKENI. This CDR3 comprises 12 residues. CDR3 nucleotide sequence: TGTGCCAGCTCCCAACGGGGTCAGCCCCAGCATTTT. Protein: CASSQRGQPQHF.

In regard to this clone: Other DNA sequences in the sample encode the same CDR3. V usage is TRBV1 and J usage is TRBJ2-7; the DNA was not compared with TRBD2, the D call given in the table. TRBV1 is classified as a pseudogene. The CDR3 totals 12 residues. CDR3 loop: CTSSPDCIEQYF. The CDR3 coding sequence is TGCACCAGCTCTCCGGACTGTATCGAGCAGTACTTC.

The V and J genes are TRBV4-3 and TRBJ1-3; D is unclear. The germline V gene has CDR1 LGHNA and CDR2 YSLEER. V lost 2 bases and J 0 bases, leaving 11 bases between the germline ends. This CDR3 has 16 amino acids. The DNA for the CDR3 is TGCGCCAGCAGCCAATACAGCGGATCCTCTGGAAACACCATATATTTT. It yields the protein CASSQYSGSSGNTIYF.

The CDR3 here is CASRTGTLYYEQYF. In DNA form, the CDR3 reads TGTGCCAGCAGAACCGGGACTCTTTACTACGAGCAGTACTTC. The chain combines TRBV6-4 with TRBJ2-7; the D gene is possibly TRBD2 (6 bases). The V and J ends lost 6 bases and 3 bases respectively, with 15 bases between them. Germline-derived CDR1 and CDR2 are MRHNA and SNTAGT. This CDR3 spans 14 amino acids.

The V call is TRBV19, the J call TRBJ2-3; TRBD1 agrees at 9 bases. V was pared by 6 bases and J by 3 bases, with 4 bases of the junction left unmatched. CDR3 length equals 14 residues. Germline V gives CDR1 LNHDA, CDR2 SQIVND (reference sequence). DNA of the CDR3: TGTGCCAGTAGAAGGGACAGGGCGACAGATACGCAGTATTTT. This encodes CASRRDRATDTQYF. The full variable domain, in which reference TRBV19 and TRBJ2-3 provide the parts outside the CDR3, is DGGITQSPKYLFRKEGQNVTLSCEQNLNHDAMYWYRQDPGQGLRLIYYSQIVNDFQKGDIAEGYSVSREKKESFPLTVTSAQKNPTAFYLCASRRDRATDTQYFGPGTRLTVL.

The chain recombines TRBV11-2 with TRBJ2-3; 8 bases map to TRBD2. Germline CDR1 SGHAT, CDR2 FQNNGV. Trimming removed 5 bases from V and 2 bases from J; junction bases left unmatched: 12. The CDR3 is made up of 17 amino acids. The CDR3 DNA sequence: TGTGCCAGCAGCGAACTAATTACGGGGGGGCCCACAGATACGCAGTATTTT. Residues: CASSELITGGPTDTQYF. The whole variable domain, filled in from reference TRBV11-2 and TRBJ2-3, reads EAGVAQSPRYKIIEKRQSVAFWCNPISGHATLYWYQQILGQGPKLLIQFQNNGVVDDSQLPKDRFSAERLKGVDSTLKIQPAKLEDSAVYLCASSELITGGPTDTQYFGPGTRLTVL.

V is TRBV7-2 and J is TRBJ2-3; D gene ambiguous. The CDR3 runs to 12 residues. Trimming took off 3 bases at V and 4 bases at J, with 5 bases between the two ends. Per germline, CDR1 SGHTA and CDR2 FQGNSA. The chain's CDR3 is CASSFRADTQYF. CDR3 coding DNA: TGTGCCAGCAGCTTCCGGGCAGATACGCAGTATTTT.

V is TRBV7-2 and J is TRBJ2-1; D may be TRBD2 (6 bases). Deletions cut 2 bases from V and 2 bases from J, with 10 bases between. This CDR3 is built from 15 residues. Germline CDR1 is SGHTA and CDR2 is FQGNSA. The CDR3 reads CASSLNSGAYNEQFF. CDR3 sequence (DNA): TGTGCCAGCAGCTTAAATAGCGGCGCCTACAATGAGCAGTTCTTC.

The chain carries TRBV10-2 and TRBJ2-1, with 7 bases that match TRBD1. Germline-derived CDR1 and CDR2 are WSHSY and SAAADI. The CDR3 consists of 16 residues. V shed 4 bases, J shed 7 bases, and the junction held 13 bases outside the gene matches. The CDR3 loop reads CASSGPGTVRMNEQFF. In DNA, the CDR3 is TGCGCCAGCAGTGGTCCCGGGACAGTGCGGATGAATGAGCAGTTCTTC.

The sample holds one count of this clone. CDR3 DNA sequence: TGTGCCAGCAGCCCGCAGTCGGCCGGGAATCAGCCCCAGCATTTT. Its translation: CASSPQSAGNQPQHF. The chain links TRBV7-2 to TRBJ1-5; D gene unclear. The germline V gene has CDR1 SGHTA and CDR2 FQGNSA. The CDR3 sequence is 15 residues long. V lost 5 bases to trimming and J lost 4 bases, with 15 bases between them.

The chain employs TRBV28 and TRBJ2-4; a weak D match, TRBD2 (5 bases). Germline V gene sequence: CDR1 MDHEN, CDR2 SYDVKM. V lost 2 bases to trimming and J lost 1 base, with 9 bases between them. The CDR3 contains 15 residues. CDR3 bases: TGTGCCAGCAGTTTAGGCGGCGGGGCCAAAAACATTCAGTACTTC. Its translation is CASSLGGGAKNIQYF.

The gene calls are TRBV5-1 and TRBJ2-3, with D tentatively TRBD1 (5 bases). This CDR3 spans 16 amino acids. Germline lookup yields CDR1 SGHRS and CDR2 YFSETQ. Trimming took off 2 bases at V and 4 bases at J, with 17 bases between the two ends. The CDR3 loop is CASSFDPPGLADTQYF. CDR3 DNA: TGCGCCAGCAGCTTCGACCCGCCAGGGCTGGCAGATACGCAGTATTTT. Drawing the rest from reference TRBV5-1 and TRBJ2-3, the complete variable domain is KAGVTQTPRYLIKTRGQQVTLSCSPISGHRSVSWYQQTPGQGLQFLFEYFSETQRNKGNFPGRFSGRQFSNSRSEMNVSTLELGDSALYLCASSFDPPGLADTQYFGPGTRLTVL.

Details on this clone: At one end, the junction sequence differs from germline, possibly due to a read error. V usage is TRBV4-1 and J usage is TRBJ1-6, with unresolved D. Germline CDR1 reads MGHRA; CDR2 reads YSYEKL. The CDR3 extends over 16 amino acids. The CDR3 DNA sequence: TGCGCCGGCAGCCAACAGTACAGCTCCTATAATTCACCCCTCCACTTT. This translates into CAGSQQYSSYNSPLHF.

V usage is TRBV7-2 and J usage is TRBJ1-3, with D hard to call. Germline CDR1 SGHTA, CDR2 FQGNSA. The CDR3 has 15 amino acids. V was trimmed by 4 bases and J by 2 bases, leaving 12 bases between them. The DNA of the CDR3 is TGTGCCAGCAGCTCCCTCTTGGTCCCTGGAAACACCATATATTTT. Its translation: CASSSLLVPGNTIYF.

V usage is TRBV4-1 and J usage is TRBJ1-4, with a weak D call TRBD1 (5 bases). Per the germline V gene, CDR1 is MGHRA and CDR2 is YSYEKL. The V and J ends lost 2 bases and 16 bases respectively, with 14 bases between them. This CDR3 spans 12 amino acids. This chain's CDR3 is CASSQTGTYRFF. CDR3 nucleotide sequence: TGCGCCAGCAGCCAAACAGGAACCTACAGGTTTTTT.

J is TRBJ2-3 and V is TRBV5-1; tentatively, D is TRBD1 (5 bases). Trimming left V 8 bases short and J 2 bases short, with 15 bases between. Germline V CDR1 and CDR2: SGHRS, YFSETQ. This CDR3 spans 14 amino acids. CDR3 sequence reads: CASRKTGATDTQYF. The CDR3 DNA reads as TGCGCCAGTAGAAAAACAGGAGCCACAGATACGCAGTATTTT.

This chain joins TRBV7-2 and TRBJ2-7; D possibly corresponds to TRBD2 (5 bases). Germline lookup yields CDR1 SGHTA and CDR2 FQGNSA. CDR3 length: 13 amino acids. Trimming took 0 bases from V and 6 from J, leaving 9 bases between them. CDR3 sequence: CASSLAASPEQYF. DNA of the CDR3: TGTGCCAGCAGCTTAGCAGCTAGCCCCGAGCAGTACTTC.

With regard to this clone: In this CDR3 the conserved last residue, phenylalanine or tryptophan, is missing, so a read error is likely. No DNA is shown, since the ends of the CDR3 on it are uncertain; the CDR3 is the one TCRdb lists. The chain links TRBV6-6 to TRBJ1-2. With termini counted, the CDR3 has 12 amino acids. Germline loops: CDR1 MNHNY, CDR2 SVGAGI (reference sequence). The CDR3 sequence is CASTTLGDPLIS.

This clone was seen once. Here the CDR3 reads CASRGDRGPHGYTF. The CDR3 DNA is TGTGCCAGCAGGGGTGACAGGGGGCCCCATGGCTACACCTTC. The chain has TRBV5-4 and TRBJ1-2; TRBD1 aligns across 10 bases. Germline V gene sequence: CDR1 SGHNT, CDR2 YYREEE (reference sequence). V dropped 5 bases and J dropped 6; count of bases not matched to a gene: 7. The CDR3 contains 14 residues.

This clone was observed a handful of times. DNA for the CDR3: TGCGCCAGCAGCCTGGGACTAGCCGCCTACGAGCAGTACTTC. Residues: CASSLGLAAYEQYF. The chain carries TRBV4-1 and TRBJ2-7, with 9 bases aligning to TRBD2. CDR1 is MGHRA, CDR2 YSYEKL, per germline. The CDR3 covers 14 residues. J was trimmed by 2 bases and V by 4 bases; bases with no gene match: 3.

This sequence joins TRBV9 and TRBJ2-1, with D unclear. Germline V gene sequence: CDR1 SGDLS, CDR2 YYNGEE. The length of the CDR3 is 13 residues. Trimming left V 3 bases short and J 1 base short, with 5 bases between. Here the CDR3 DNA reads TGTGCCAGCAGCGGATGGTCCTACAATGAGCAGTTCTTC. Amino acids: CASSGWSYNEQFF.